This TCR beta chain was captured by sequencing in a study of T cell responses to AZD1222 COVID-19 vaccine. The CDR3 sequence is 17 residues long. With 4 bases clipped from V and 0 bases from J, the junction kept 11 bases outside the gene matches. Germline V gives CDR1 LNHDA, CDR2 SQIVND (reference sequence). A word on this clone: Its antigen is not identified.

Whole-study results and caveats: Repertoires were sampled only after the peak T cell response. Among vaccine-associated CD4 TCRs, coverage spanned spike, with dominance at 160-218 and 743-854. When two AZD1222 doses had been given, Spike-specific TCR breadth and depth rose. Just 5 or 6 AZD1222 recipients tested seropositive at baseline.

Libraries were prepared by immunoSEQ multiplex PCR; TCRdb keeps only in-frame clonotypes and omits some of them. The data hold tens of thousands of clones, with around nine tenths observed a single time. This receptor was taken from an adult in good health. The specimen comprised peripheral blood, sampled on day 0 of AZD1222 vaccination. The chain combines TRBV19 with TRBJ1-1; 7 bases are shared with TRBD1. The CDR3 reads CASSTLGQWAMNTEAFF. CDR3 coding DNA: TGTGCCAGTAGTACGCTGGGACAGTGGGCGATGAACACTGAAGCTTTCTTT.